These 18 T cell receptor beta chains were all obtained from the same sample, sequenced in a study of blood T cell repertoires in COVID-19. Assay used: immunoSEQ multiplex PCR; TCRdb lists only in-frame clones, some missing. The table has 200,000 to 300,000 clones, about 80% seen once. The specimen sequenced was peripheral blood. The receptors originated from a man aged 25 to 40 who had recovered from COVID-19.

V and J are TRBV7-2 and TRBJ1-6; possibly TRBD1 for D (5 bases). This CDR3 region has 15 residues. Looked up from germline, CDR1 is SGHTA and CDR2 is FQGNSA. The V end lost 2 bases, the J end lost 9 bases, and 14 bases lay between the germline ends. CDR3 nucleotide sequence: TGTGCCAGCAGCTTACAGGGTGGTGGCTCTTCACCCCTCCACTTT. Protein sequence: CASSLQGGGSSPLHF.

The chain employs TRBV12-2 and TRBJ1-6; the table's D gene call, TRBD1, was not cross checked with the DNA. TRBV12-2 is described as a pseudogene. The CDR3 loop spans 15 amino acids. CDR3 coding DNA: TGTGCAAGTCACCCTAGGGGGCTCTATAATTCACCCCTCCACTTT. Translation gives CASHPRGLYNSPLHF.

The chain has TRBV9 and TRBJ1-1; maybe TRBD1 (5 bases). V was clipped by 0 bases and J by 5 bases, with 14 bases between them. The germline V gene encodes CDR1 SGDLS and CDR2 YYNGEE. There are 15 residues in the CDR3. CDR3: CASSVEGRGNTEAFF. DNA for the CDR3: TGTGCCAGCAGCGTAGAGGGTAGGGGAAATACTGAAGCTTTCTTT.

Worth noting for this clone: Different DNA sequences within this sample yield the same CDR3. Written as DNA, the CDR3 is TGTGCCAGCAGCTCTTATCAGCCCCAGCATTTT. Its translation is CASSSYQPQHF. V and J are TRBV28 and TRBJ1-5, with unresolved D. The CDR3 spans 11 residues. Between the trimmed V and J ends, which lost 6 bases and 5 bases, there was a span of 5 bases. Germline V gene data show CDR1 as MDHEN and CDR2 as SYDVKM. Variable domain in full (rest from reference TRBV28 and TRBJ1-5): DVKVTQSSRYLVKRTGEKVFLECVQDMDHENMFWYRQDPGLGLRLIYFSYDVKMKEKGDIPEGYSVSREKKERFSLILESASTNQTSMYLCASSSYQPQHFGDGTRLSIL.

The rearrangement joins TRBV7-2 to TRBJ2-1, with 7 bases matching TRBD2. With 1 base clipped from V and 8 bases from J, the junction kept 8 bases outside the gene matches. The CDR3 contains 15 residues. CDR1 and CDR2 (germline): SGHTA, FQGNSA. The CDR3 DNA reads TGTGCCAGCAGCTTAGGGCGGGGGAGGCTCCATGAGCAGTTCTTC. It yields the protein CASSLGRGRLHEQFF.

This clone was observed at least ten times. The chain uses TRBV1 and TRBJ1-6. TRBV1 is a documented pseudogene. This CDR3 has 16 amino acids. The CDR3: CTSSRPQLGRDSPLHF. CDR3 DNA sequence: TGCACCAGCAGCCGCCCCCAGTTGGGGAGAGATTCACCCCTCCACTTT.

This clone was seen only once. This chain uses TRBV4-1 with TRBJ1-1; unclear D gene. The CDR3 is 15 residues long. V shed 2 bases and J shed 2 bases, with 12 bases lying between them. Germline CDR1 and CDR2: MGHRA and YSYEKL. The DNA of the CDR3 is TGCGCCAGCAGCCAATCTTTGGGCGTCAACACTGAAGCTTTCTTT. Residues: CASSQSLGVNTEAFF.

With respect to this clone: The same CDR3 also results from other DNA sequences found in this sample. The chain is built from TRBV12-3 or TRBV12-4 and TRBJ1-2; 10 bases align to TRBD1. V lost 6 bases to trimming and J lost 5 bases; unmatched junction nucleotides: 3. The CDR3 has 13 residues. The CDR3 nucleotides are TGTGCCAGCAGCCCGGGACAGGGGTATGGCTACACCTTC. Its translation: CASSPGQGYGYTF.

The chain has TRBV18 and TRBJ2-5; possibly TRBD2 for D (6 bases). The germline V gene has CDR1 KGHSH and CDR2 LQKENI. V was shortened by 3 bases and J by 4 bases, with 12 bases between the two germline ends. This CDR3 region has 14 residues. Written as DNA, the CDR3 is TGTGCCAGCTCACCTCTGGGACTCGGAGAGACCCAGTACTTC. Its protein product is CASSPLGLGETQYF.

The chain employs TRBV28 and TRBJ1-2; the D gene is possibly TRBD1 (5 bases). Germline V gene data show CDR1 as MDHEN and CDR2 as SYDVKM. V lost 4 bases and J lost 5, with 11 bases in between. CDR3 length: 13 amino acids. The CDR3 loop reads CASSSGRLYGYTF. CDR3 sequence (DNA): TGTGCCAGCAGTTCAGGGAGGCTTTATGGCTACACCTTC.

This chain uses TRBV6-5 with TRBJ2-3; D perhaps matches TRBD1 (6 bases). V lost 5 bases and J 2 bases, leaving 11 bases between the germline ends. The CDR3 runs 14 residues. Germline V gene lookup returns CDR1 MNHEY and CDR2 SVGAGI. Written as DNA, the CDR3 is TGTGCCAGCAGTACCGGACAGAACACAGATACGCAGTATTTT. Its translation is CASSTGQNTDTQYF.

The rearrangement uses TRBV7-2 and TRBJ1-2; D gene ambiguous. V was pared by 6 bases and J by 2 bases, with 10 bases between. The length of the CDR3 is 13 residues. From germline, CDR1 is SGHTA and CDR2 FQGNSA. CDR3 coding DNA: TGTGCCAGCAGTAGATACGGGAACTATGGCTACACCTTC. Translating it yields CASSRYGNYGYTF.

This chain joins TRBV28 and TRBJ2-7, with a tentative D call TRBD1 (6 bases). Trimming pared 6 bases from V and 2 bases from J, leaving 17 bases between. CDR3 size: 15 residues. The germline gives CDR1 MDHEN, CDR2 SYDVKM. CDR3 protein: CASSREQGNPYEQYV. CDR3 coding DNA: TGTGCCAGCAGCAGGGAACAGGGAAATCCCTACGAGCAGTACGTC.

This rearrangement joins TRBV5-1 to TRBJ2-1; 12 bases match TRBD2. This CDR3 has 16 amino acids. V gave up 3 bases and J gave up 8 bases; unmatched junction bases: 9. CDR1 is SGHRS and CDR2 is YFSETQ in the germline V gene. CDR3 loop: CASSSLTSGGVDEQFF. In DNA form, the CDR3 reads TGCGCCAGCAGCTCCCTGACTAGCGGGGGTGTGGATGAGCAGTTCTTC.

The chain has TRBV25-1 and TRBJ1-6, with D perhaps matching TRBD1 (5 bases). The germline V and J ends were trimmed by 2 bases and 3 bases, with 8 bases remaining between them. In germline, CDR1 is MGHDK, CDR2 SYGVNS. The length of the CDR3 is 15 residues. The CDR3 coding sequence is TGTGCCAGCAGTGAACGGGGGGGCTATAATTCACCCCTCCACTTT. Translated, it gives CASSERGGYNSPLHF.

Of note for this clone: Other DNA sequences in this specimen translate into the identical CDR3. The chain couples TRBV19 to TRBJ1-3; 9 bases are a match to TRBD1. The V and J ends lost 5 bases and 0 bases, in that order; junction bases with no gene match: 5. The CDR3 consists of 16 residues. Germline assignment: CDR1 LNHDA and CDR2 SQIVND (reference sequence). This CDR3 reads CASSPTGGYSGNTIYF. DNA of the CDR3: TGTGCCAGTAGTCCGACAGGGGGGTACTCTGGAAACACCATATATTTT.

The chain recombines TRBV4-1 with TRBJ2-7; D remains ambiguous. The CDR3 has 13 amino acids. Per the germline V gene, CDR1 is MGHRA and CDR2 is YSYEKL. V dropped 2 bases and J dropped 0 bases, with 5 bases sitting between them. For the CDR3, the DNA is TGCGCCAGCAGCCAATGGAGCTCCTACGAGCAGTACTTC. This sequence encodes CASSQWSSYEQYF.

The chain has TRBV5-1 and TRBJ2-3; TRBD2 aligns across 16 bases. Per germline, CDR1 SGHRS and CDR2 YFSETQ. V lost 4 bases to trimming and J lost 3 bases; unmatched junction nucleotides: 5. CDR3 size: 17 residues. CDR3 DNA sequence: TGCGCCAGCAGCCTGGGACTAGCGGGGGGGTTAACAGATACGCAGTATTTT. This sequence encodes CASSLGLAGGLTDTQYF. Full variable domain (remainder filled in from reference TRBV5-1 and TRBJ2-3): KAGVTQTPRYLIKTRGQQVTLSCSPISGHRSVSWYQQTPGQGLQFLFEYFSETQRNKGNFPGRFSGRQFSNSRSEMNVSTLELGDSALYLCASSLGLAGGLTDTQYFGPGTRLTVL.